These 20 T cell receptor beta chains were sequenced from one sample in a study of T cell changes during pregnancy in multiple sclerosis. Assay used: immunoSEQ multiplex PCR; TCRdb lists only in-frame clones, some missing. The sample lists 45,000 to 70,000 clones; approximately 90% were seen once. The sequences come from peripheral blood, collected in the third trimester of pregnancy. Receptors originate from a female donor in good health, enrolled as a control in a pregnancy study.

The J gene is TRBJ1-1, the V gene TRBV5-5; D unresolved. Germline V gene data show CDR1 as SGHKS and CDR2 as YYEKEE (reference sequence). The CDR3 is 14 amino acids. V shed 0 bases and J shed 11 bases, with 17 bases lying between them. The CDR3 region has the DNA TGTGCCAGCAGCTTGGAAGAAGGCAGGCTCCACGCTTTCTTT. Its protein is CASSLEEGRLHAFF.

The chain uses TRBV7-8 and TRBJ1-1; 9 bases agree with TRBD1. The CDR3 totals 15 residues. Germline-derived CDR1 and CDR2 are SGHVS and FQNEAQ. V was clipped by 2 bases and J by 5 bases; unmatched bases: 6. The CDR3 here is CASSLRRTGDTEAFF. CDR3 coding DNA: TGTGCCAGCAGCTTACGCCGGACAGGGGATACTGAAGCTTTCTTT.

V gene TRBV11-2 combines with J gene TRBJ1-1; a possible D gene is TRBD1 (5 bases). Germline V gene sequence: CDR1 SGHAT, CDR2 FQNNGV. The V end lost 5 bases, the J end lost 5 bases, and 9 bases lay between the germline ends. The CDR3 runs to 12 residues. The DNA for the CDR3 is TGTGCCAGCAGCGCAGGGATAACTGAAGCTTTCTTT. Amino acids: CASSAGITEAFF.

CDR3 DNA sequence: TGCGCCAGCGGAGGGACTTATTCTAGCACAGATACGCAGTATTTT. Its protein product is CASGGTYSSTDTQYF. The chain links TRBV5-1 to TRBJ2-3; D may be TRBD2 (6 bases). Germline loops: CDR1 SGHRS, CDR2 YFSETQ. The ends were cut back, 7 bases at V and 0 bases at J, with 15 bases in the middle. There are 15 residues in the CDR3.

The rearrangement links TRBV5-1 to TRBJ2-1; 7 bases fit TRBD1. There are 16 residues in the CDR3. The ends lost 0 bases at V and 0 bases at J; junction bases unmatched: 3. Looked up from germline, CDR1 is SGHRS and CDR2 is YFSETQ. CDR3 sequence reads: CASSLAAGGSYNEQFF. The CDR3 DNA reads TGCGCCAGCAGCTTGGCGGCAGGGGGCTCCTACAATGAGCAGTTCTTC.

A single count supports this clone. V and J are TRBV30 and TRBJ1-6; D may be TRBD1 (6 bases). From germline, CDR1 is GTSNPN and CDR2 SVGIG (reference sequence). The CDR3 is 13 residues long. With 0 bases removed from V and 10 bases from J, the gap between germline ends came to 10 bases. The CDR3 region has the DNA TGTGCCTGGAGTGTACAGGGACGATCACCCCTCCACTTT. Its protein is CAWSVQGRSPLHF.

This clone has more than one count but fewer than ten. The chain recombines TRBV7-2 with TRBJ1-1; D might be TRBD1 (5 bases). Germline CDR1 is SGHTA and CDR2 is FQGNSA. V lost 7 bases, J lost 5 bases, and 14 bases lay in between. CDR3 length equals 13 residues. CDR3 bases: TGTGCCAGCATCCAGGGTGGGAAGACTGAAGCTTTCTTT. Translated: CASIQGGKTEAFF.

CDR3 sequence (DNA): TGTGCCAGCAGTCTAGACCGGACAGCCGACGGGGAAAAACTGTTTTTT. It specifies CASSLDRTADGEKLFF. The rearrangement uses TRBV28 and TRBJ1-4, with D perhaps matching TRBD1 (6 bases). Trimming shortened V by 5 bases and J by 8 bases, and 21 bases separated the two germline ends. This CDR3 comprises 16 residues. Germline V gene data show CDR1 as MDHEN and CDR2 as SYDVKM. The full variable domain, rest sourced from reference TRBV28 and TRBJ1-4, is DVKVTQSSRYLVKRTGEKVFLECVQDMDHENMFWYRQDPGLGLRLIYFSYDVKMKEKGDIPEGYSVSREKKERFSLILESASTNQTSMYLCASSLDRTADGEKLFFGSGTQLSVL.

This rearrangement joins TRBV4-1 to TRBJ1-1, with 11 positions matching TRBD1. Trimming removed 5 bases from V and 11 bases from J; junction bases left unmatched: 10. Per the germline V gene, CDR1 is MGHRA and CDR2 is YSYEKL. The CDR3 consists of 14 residues. In DNA, the CDR3 is TGCGCCAGCAGCGAAGGCGGACAGGGGGCGGATGCTTTCTTT. This translates into CASSEGGQGADAFF.

The CDR3 DNA sequence: TGCAGCGTTGAGCGCATGGAGTATGGCTACACCTTC. As protein: CSVERMEYGYTF. The rearrangement links TRBV29-1 to TRBJ1-2; D uncertain. The CDR3 has 12 residues. V gave up 3 bases and J gave up 5 bases, with 10 bases separating them. Germline V gene sequence: CDR1 SQVTM, CDR2 ANQGSEA. Looking up the rest from reference TRBV29-1 and TRBJ1-2 gives the full variable domain: SAVISQKPSRDICQRGTSLTIQCQVDSQVTMMFWYRQQPGQSLTLIATANQGSEATYESGFVIDKFPISRPNLTFSTLTVSNMSPEDSSIYLCSVERMEYGYTFGSGTRLTVV.

This chain uses TRBV4-3 with TRBJ1-1; D gene ambiguous. V was trimmed by 0 bases and J by 5 bases, leaving 13 bases between them. Germline V gives CDR1 LGHNA, CDR2 YSLEER. The length of the CDR3 is 15 residues. CDR3 protein: CASSQEAGLWTEAFF. The CDR3 nucleotides are TGCGCCAGCAGCCAAGAAGCCGGACTGTGGACTGAAGCTTTCTTT.

This clone was seen once. CDR3 in amino acids: CASSVDRNTIYF. The CDR3, as DNA: TGTGCCAGCAGCGTAGATAGAAACACCATATATTTT. V and J are TRBV9 and TRBJ1-3; D is uncertain. In germline, CDR1 is SGDLS, CDR2 YYNGEE. Trimming cost V 0 bases and J 5 bases, with 3 bases left between them. CDR3 length: 12 residues.

The table lists this clone with a count of one. The V gene is TRBV4-3, the J gene TRBJ1-2; D is uncertain. Germline V gives CDR1 LGHNA, CDR2 YSLEER. This CDR3 contains 14 residues. V lost 0 bases, J lost 7 bases, and 12 bases lay in between. CDR3: CASSQDKYYGGYTF. As DNA, the CDR3 is TGCGCCAGCAGCCAAGACAAATACTATGGTGGCTACACCTTC.

In its sample, this clone was seen once. The V call is TRBV27, the J call TRBJ2-1; a weak D match, TRBD1 (6 bases). The CDR3 runs to 12 residues. Germline V gives CDR1 MNHEY, CDR2 SMNVEV (reference sequence). The V and J ends lost 3 bases and 7 bases respectively, with 7 bases between them. Here the CDR3 reads CASSFTGNEQFF. As DNA, the CDR3 is TGTGCCAGCAGTTTTACAGGGAATGAGCAGTTCTTC.

This chain connects TRBV5-1 to TRBJ2-2, with D unclear. This CDR3 has 15 amino acids. The germline V gene has CDR1 SGHRS and CDR2 YFSETQ. V was cut by 0 bases and J by 0 bases, with 6 bases left in between. CDR3 sequence reads: CASSLDSPNTGELFF. The CDR3 bases are TGCGCCAGCAGCTTGGACAGCCCGAACACCGGGGAGCTGTTTTTT.

This sequence joins TRBV19 and TRBJ1-4; perhaps TRBD1 as D (6 bases). The ends were cut back, 3 bases at V and 7 bases at J, with 15 bases in the middle. This CDR3 region has 15 residues. Per germline, CDR1 LNHDA and CDR2 SQIVND (reference sequence). The chain's CDR3 is CASSIGPDRGEKLFF. For the CDR3, the DNA is TGTGCCAGTAGTATTGGTCCGGACAGAGGTGAAAAACTGTTTTTT.

This sequence joins TRBV9 and TRBJ1-4, with D possibly TRBD1 on 6 matching bases. Per germline, CDR1 SGDLS and CDR2 YYNGEE. The CDR3 spans 15 residues. V was clipped by 3 bases and J by 3 bases, with 12 bases between them. In DNA, the CDR3 is TGTGCCAGCAGCGGGGGGGGCCGATCTAATGAAAAACTGTTTTTT. Residues: CASSGGGRSNEKLFF. Based on the CDR3 plus reference TRBV9 and TRBJ1-4, the full variable domain is DSGVTQTPKHLITATGQRVTLRCSPRSGDLSVYWYQQSLDQGLQFLIQYYNGEERAKGNILERFSAQQFPDLHSELNLSSLELGDSALYFCASSGGGRSNEKLFFGSGTQLSVL.

The genes are TRBV11-3 and TRBJ1-5; 12 nucleotides match TRBD1. With 1 base clipped from V and 2 bases from J, the junction kept 6 bases outside the gene matches. The CDR3 length is 18 residues. The germline V gene encodes CDR1 SGHNT and CDR2 YENEEA. The CDR3 spells CASSLAGQGARGNQPQHF. CDR3 nucleotide sequence: TGTGCCAGCAGCTTAGCGGGACAGGGGGCTAGGGGCAATCAGCCCCAGCATTTT.

The chain employs TRBV7-6 and TRBJ2-7; 11 bases match TRBD1. CDR3 size: 15 residues. The V gene end was trimmed by 5 bases and the J gene end by 5 bases; junction bases not matched to a gene: 8. Germline V gives CDR1 SGHVS, CDR2 FNYEAQ. CDR3 DNA sequence: TGTGCCAGCAGCCGAGGACAGGGGGCGATCAACGAGCAGTACTTC. It yields the protein CASSRGQGAINEQYF.

V is TRBV9 and J is TRBJ1-2; D might be TRBD1 (5 bases). The CDR3 covers 14 residues. CDR1 is SGDLS, CDR2 YYNGEE, per germline. V was cut by 0 bases and J by 3 bases, with 9 bases left in between. CDR3 DNA sequence: TGTGCCAGCAGCGTAGGTGGGGGGGACTATGGCTACACCTTC. As protein: CASSVGGGDYGYTF.